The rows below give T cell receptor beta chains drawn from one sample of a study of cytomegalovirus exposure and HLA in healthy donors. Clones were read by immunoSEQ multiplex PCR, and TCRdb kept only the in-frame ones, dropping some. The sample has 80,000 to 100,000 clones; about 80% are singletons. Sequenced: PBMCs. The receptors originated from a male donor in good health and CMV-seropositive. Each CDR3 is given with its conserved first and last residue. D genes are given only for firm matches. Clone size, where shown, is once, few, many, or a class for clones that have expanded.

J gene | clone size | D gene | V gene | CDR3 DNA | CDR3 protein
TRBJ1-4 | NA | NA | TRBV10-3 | TGTGCCATCACGTCAGGGCCTAATGAAAAACTGTTTTTT | CAITSGPNEKLFF
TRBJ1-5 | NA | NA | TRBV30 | TGTGCCTGGAGTCAGCGGGGGGGCCTTTTAAATCAGCCCCAGCATTTT | CAWSQRGGLLNQPQHF
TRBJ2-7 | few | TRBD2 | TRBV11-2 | TGTGCCAGCAGCGCAGGGGGACTAGCTTACGAGCAGTACTTC | CASSAGGLAYEQYF
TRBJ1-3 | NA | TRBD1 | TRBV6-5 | TGTGCCAGCAGTCGACAGGGCTTCTCTGGAAACACCATATATTTT | CASSRQGFSGNTIYF
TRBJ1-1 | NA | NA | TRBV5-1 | TGCGCCAGCAGCTTGGTCGGGGGGGACACTGAAGCTTTCTTT | CASSLVGGDTEAFF
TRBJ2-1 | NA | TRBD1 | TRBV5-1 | TGCGCCAGCAGCTTGGCCCCGACAGGGGGACCGTACAATGAGCAGTTCTTC | CASSLAPTGGPYNEQFF
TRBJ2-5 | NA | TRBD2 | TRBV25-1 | TGTGCCAGCAGTCCGGGACTACCTCAAGAGACCCAGTACTTC | CASSPGLPQETQYF
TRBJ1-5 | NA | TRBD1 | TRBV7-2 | TGTGCCAGCAGCCCAGGGGGATATCAGCCCCAGCATTTT | CASSPGGYQPQHF
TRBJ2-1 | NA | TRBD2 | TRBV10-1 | TGCGCCAGCAGTGAGGGACTAGCGTTCGAGCAGTTCTTC | CASSEGLAFEQFF
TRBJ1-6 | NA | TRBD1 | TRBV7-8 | TGTGCCAGCAGCATGGACAGGGATTCACCCCTCCACTTT | CASSMDRDSPLHF
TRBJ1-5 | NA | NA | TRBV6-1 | TGTGCCAGCAGTGAAGTGGCCGTTCAGCCCCAGCATTTT | CASSEVAVQPQHF
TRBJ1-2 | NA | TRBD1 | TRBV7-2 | TGTGCCAGCAGCTTGCGCGACAGGGGTCAAGGCTACACCTTC | CASSLRDRGQGYTF
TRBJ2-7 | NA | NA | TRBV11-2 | TGTGCCAGCAGCTTAGGGCCCTCGGAGAGCTCCTACGAGCAGTACTTC | CASSLGPSESSYEQYF
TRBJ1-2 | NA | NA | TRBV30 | TGTGCCTGGAGATACGTAATCGGTGGCTACACCTTC | CAWRYVIGGYTF
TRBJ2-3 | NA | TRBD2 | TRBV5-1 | TGCGCCAGCCAGAGGAGCGGGGGCCCTAGCACAGATACGCAGTATTTT | CASQRSGGPSTDTQYF
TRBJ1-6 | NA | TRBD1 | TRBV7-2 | TGTGCCAGCAGCTTGGACAGGGACTCACCCCTCCACTTT | CASSLDRDSPLHF
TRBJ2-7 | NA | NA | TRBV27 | TGTGCCAGCAGTTTACAGGGGACCTACGAGCAGTACTTC | CASSLQGTYEQYF
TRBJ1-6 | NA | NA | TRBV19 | TGTGCCAGTAGAGGAGAGCATAGCTCCTATAATTCACCCCTCCACTTT | CASRGEHSSYNSPLHF
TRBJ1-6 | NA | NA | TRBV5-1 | TGCGCCAGCAGCTTGGGGGCAGACCTTAATTCACCCCTCCACTTT | CASSLGADLNSPLHF